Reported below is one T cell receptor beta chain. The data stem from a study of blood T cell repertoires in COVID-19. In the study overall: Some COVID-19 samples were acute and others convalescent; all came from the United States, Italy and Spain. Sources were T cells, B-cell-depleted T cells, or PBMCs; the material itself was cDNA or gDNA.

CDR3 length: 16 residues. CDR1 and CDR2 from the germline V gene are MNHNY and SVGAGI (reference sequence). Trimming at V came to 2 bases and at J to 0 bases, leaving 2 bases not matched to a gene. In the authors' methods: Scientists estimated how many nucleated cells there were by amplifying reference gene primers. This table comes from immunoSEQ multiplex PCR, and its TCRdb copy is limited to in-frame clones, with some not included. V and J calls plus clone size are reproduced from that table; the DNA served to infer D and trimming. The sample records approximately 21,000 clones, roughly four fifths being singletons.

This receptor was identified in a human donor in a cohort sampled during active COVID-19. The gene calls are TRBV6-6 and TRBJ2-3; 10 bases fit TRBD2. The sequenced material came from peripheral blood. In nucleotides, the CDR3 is TGTGCCAGCAGTTACCCAGCGGGGGGGAGCACAGATACGCAGTATTTT. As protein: CASSYPAGGSTDTQYF.